Sequencing of this T cell receptor (beta chain) was carried out in a study of spatial heterogeneity in lung cancer. Time point defined: sample taken at primary tumor resection. The approximately 78 donors had untreated early-stage non-small cell lung cancer. Study-wide findings and caveats: Counts that tracked tumor mutation counts were those of expanded intratumoral alpha and beta TCRs.

TCRdb reanalysed the 5' RACE reads using MiXCR and keeps one entry per CDR3 protein. Of 1,700 or so distinct CDR3 sequences in the sample, 20% to 25% were seen once. This CDR3 is 16 amino acids long. The V and J ends lost 0 bases and 10 bases, in that order; junction bases with no gene match: 12. Germline lookup yields CDR1 DFQATT and CDR2 SNEGSKA (reference sequence). Sample share makes this clonotype large. The antigen remains unidentified. Since it is a stray read in a library aimed at alpha chains, this beta chain has a size that is not meaningful. This clonotype originated in a male donor with early-stage non-small cell lung cancer. The sample was lung tumor tissue, taken at surgery. This chain uses TRBV20-1 with TRBJ1-6; 7 bases line up with TRBD1. The CDR3 loop reads CSARDHVGQGGSPLHF. The CDR3 DNA follows: TGCAGTGCTAGAGATCACGTCGGGCAGGGGGGGTCACCCCTCCACTTT.